This is a list of T cell receptor beta chains from one sample in a study of response to subunit inactivated influenza vaccine. TCRdb re-derived calls from the RT-PCR reads in MiXCR, one entry per CDR3 protein. Of roughly 540,000 distinct CDR3 sequences listed, under 30% are singletons. These sequences were also reported in another study, on T cells expressing NK-cell markers.

This material consisted of CD4+ T cells sorted from PBMCs, taken about 13 days after vaccination. These receptors were obtained from a man aged 50 or older who received an inactivated influenza vaccine. Each CDR3 is given with its conserved first and last residue. The D gene is left open where the match is weak. Part of the rows lack a size; the others show once, few, many or a class for expanded clones.

j_call | v_call | d_call | clone_size | cdr3_nt | cdr3_aa
TRBJ2-3 | TRBV5-1 | . | . | TGCGCCAGCAGGATTGCTCCGGGACGTACGACCGGAGATACGCAGTATTTT | CASRIAPGRTTGDTQYF
TRBJ2-3 | TRBV5-1 | . | . | TGCGCCAGCAGCTCACAACCAGCCGAGACAGATACGCAGTATTTT | CASSSQPAETDTQYF
TRBJ2-7 | TRBV6-5 | TRBD2 | few | TGTGCCAGCAGTTACTCACTAGCGGACCACTACGAGCAGTACTTC | CASSYSLADHYEQYF
TRBJ2-7 | TRBV5-1 | TRBD1 | . | TGCGCCAGCAGCTTGGGGGCAGGGGGCGCATACGAGCAGTACTTC | CASSLGAGGAYEQYF
TRBJ1-1 | TRBV29-1 | . | . | TGCAACGTTGAGCCGGGTTTGAACACTGAAGCTTTCTTT | CNVEPGLNTEAFF
TRBJ2-7 | TRBV29-1 | TRBD1 | . | TGCAGCGTAAAACACAGGGGGCTAGACTACGAGCAGTACTTC | CSVKHRGLDYEQYF
TRBJ2-2 | TRBV5-1 | . | few | TGCGCCAGCAGCTTGGGAGCGACGGTTAACACCGGGGAGCTGTTTTTT | CASSLGATVNTGELFF
TRBJ1-4 | TRBV12-3/TRBV12-4 | . | few | TGTGCCAGCAGTTTGAAGTGGGATAATGAAAAACTGTTTTTT | CASSLKWDNEKLFF
TRBJ2-1 | TRBV24-1 | . | few | TGTGCCACCAGAAGCTGGACAGACAATGAGCAGTTCTTC | CATRSWTDNEQFF
TRBJ2-7 | TRBV4-3 | . | . | TGCGCCAGCAGCCAAGCAGAAATAGGCTACGAGCAGTACTTC | CASSQAEIGYEQYF
TRBJ2-5 | TRBV14 | . | few | TGTGCCAGCAGCCAAGAAGTGGCCGGGGGCCGACAAGAGACCCAGTACTTC | CASSQEVAGGRQETQYF
TRBJ2-7 | TRBV7-2 | TRBD1 | . | TGTGCCAGCAGCCAAACAGGGGACCTGGGGTCCTACGAGCAGTACTTC | CASSQTGDLGSYEQYF
TRBJ2-7 | TRBV29-1 | TRBD1 | . | TGCAGCGTTGGAGGGACAGGGGTAGCCTACGAGCAGTACTTC | CSVGGTGVAYEQYF
TRBJ2-3 | TRBV9 | TRBD1 | . | TGTGCCAGCAGCTCTACAGGGGAAGGAGGCACAGATACGCAGTATTTT | CASSSTGEGGTDTQYF
TRBJ1-6 | TRBV28 | . | many | TGTGCCAGCAAACCCCTCCTCGACAGGATGAGGTATTCACCCCTCCACTTT | CASKPLLDRMRYSPLHF
TRBJ2-1 | TRBV27 | . | . | TGTGCCAGCGGGGGTTTGGCGGGACACAATGAGCAGTTCTTC | CASGGLAGHNEQFF
TRBJ2-7 | TRBV5-6 | TRBD1 | . | TGTGCCAGCAGCTTGGCGGGACAGCCATTCTACGAGCAGTACTTC | CASSLAGQPFYEQYF
TRBJ2-2 | TRBV24-1 | . | . | TGTGCCACCAGTGATTTTGGGGGGGCGACCGGGGAGCTGTTTTTT | CATSDFGGATGELFF
TRBJ2-3 | TRBV5-1 | . | few | TGCGCCAGCAGCTTGGCCCTCGGCCCAGATACGCAGTATTTT | CASSLALGPDTQYF
TRBJ2-5 | TRBV20-1 | TRBD2 | . | TGCAGTGCTAGGTTCTCTAGCGGGGCCCCGGGGACCCAGTACTTC | CSARFSSGAPGTQYF
TRBJ2-1 | TRBV11-2 | TRBD2 | . | TGTGCCAGCAGCTTAGGTAGCGGGATCAATAATGAGCAGTTCTTC | CASSLGSGINNEQFF
TRBJ1-2 | TRBV12-3/TRBV12-4 | TRBD1 | few | TGTGCCAGCAGTTCCCCCGGACAGGGATTCTATGGCTACACCTTC | CASSSPGQGFYGYTF
TRBJ2-1 | TRBV20-1 | . | . | TGCAGTGCACGACGCAGTGTCTCCTACAATGAGCAGTTCTTC | CSARRSVSYNEQFF
TRBJ1-2 | TRBV28 | TRBD1 | . | TGTGCCAGCAGCCCGGGACAGTCTAACTATGGCTACACCTTC | CASSPGQSNYGYTF
TRBJ2-5 | TRBV2 | TRBD2 | . | TGTGCCAGCAGTGATGGGGGGGTTGTGGAGACCCAGTACTTC | CASSDGGVVETQYF
TRBJ2-7 | TRBV20-1 | . | once | TGCAGTGCTAGAGATTGGCAGGAGGGCTACGAGCAGTACTTC | CSARDWQEGYEQYF
TRBJ1-4 | TRBV5-6 | . | . | TGTGCCAGCAGCATCGGGGGCGGAAACCGTCTAGAAAAACTGTTTTTT | CASSIGGGNRLEKLFF
TRBJ2-1 | TRBV28 | . | . | TGTGCCAGCAGTTTACCTCTACCTACAGGGAGCAAATACAATGAGCAGTTCTTC | CASSLPLPTGSKYNEQFF
TRBJ2-3 | TRBV24-1 | TRBD2 | few | TGTGCCACCAGTGGTTCCCTAGCGGGAGTCTCAGATACGCAGTATTTT | CATSGSLAGVSDTQYF
TRBJ2-3 | TRBV2 | . | . | TGTGCCAGCAATCTCAGGGGGGGTGGCACAGATACGCAGTATTTT | CASNLRGGGTDTQYF
TRBJ1-2 | TRBV12-3/TRBV12-4 | . | . | TGTGCCAGCAGTACGGGACTTCTCTATGGCTACACCTTC | CASSTGLLYGYTF
TRBJ2-7 | TRBV7-2 | TRBD1 | few | TGTGCCAGCAGCCGCGGGACAGGGGTTCGGTACGAGCAGTACTTC | CASSRGTGVRYEQYF
TRBJ2-7 | TRBV5-1 | TRBD2 | . | TGCGCCAGCAGCCCCTCCGCGGGGGGTTCCTACGAGCAGTACTTC | CASSPSAGGSYEQYF
TRBJ1-4 | TRBV29-1 | . | . | TGCAGCGTAGCCGTCCTCCCAACTAATGAAAAACTGTTTTTT | CSVAVLPTNEKLFF
TRBJ2-1 | TRBV5-1 | . | few | TGCGCCAGCAGCTTGGGTCGGGGGTACGGTGAGCAGTTCTTC | CASSLGRGYGEQFF
TRBJ1-2 | TRBV5-1 | TRBD1 | once | TGCGCCAGCAGCACCGGGGACAGGTACAGCTATGGCTACACCTTC | CASSTGDRYSYGYTF
TRBJ2-7 | TRBV28 | . | . | TGTGCCAGCAATTTGGAGGGGGGGACATACGAGCAGTACTTC | CASNLEGGTYEQYF
TRBJ1-1 | TRBV20-1 | . | few | TGCAGTGCTAGTGACAGGACCCTATTGAACACTGAAGCTTTCTTT | CSASDRTLLNTEAFF
TRBJ1-1 | TRBV5-5 | . | many | TGTGCCAGCAGCACGGGACGGAACACTGAAGCTTTCTTT | CASSTGRNTEAFF
TRBJ2-3 | TRBV20-1 | . | few | TGCAGTGCTCTTCCTGGAGGGGCCACAGATACGCAGTATTTT | CSALPGGATDTQYF
TRBJ1-3 | TRBV12-3/TRBV12-4 | . | few | TGTGCCAGCAGTCCCCGCTACTCTGGAAACACCATATATTTT | CASSPRYSGNTIYF
TRBJ2-5 | TRBV7-9 | . | . | TGTGCCAGCAGCTTACGGGGGCGCCTTTGGGAGACCCAGTACTTC | CASSLRGRLWETQYF
TRBJ2-7 | TRBV28 | . | . | TGTGCCAGCAGGCTGGGTACCGGACCTTCCTACGAGCAGTACTTC | CASRLGTGPSYEQYF
TRBJ2-7 | TRBV12-3/TRBV12-4 | . | many | TGTGCCAGCACCCAGGGGCCCGGGGACTTGGTTTTC | CASTQGPGDLVF
TRBJ1-1 | TRBV19 | . | . | TGTGCCAGTAACAAACAGCAAACCCCTTATGAAGCTTTCTTT | CASNKQQTPYEAFF
TRBJ2-3 | TRBV6-1 | TRBD2 | . | TGTGCCAGCAGTCTAGCGGGGGGGCTTATCTCAGATACGCAGTATTTT | CASSLAGGLISDTQYF
TRBJ2-3 | TRBV15 | TRBD1 | . | TGTGCCACCAGCTCCCACGAGAGAGGGGGCGTATTCACGCAGTATTTT | CATSSHERGGVFTQYF
TRBJ2-2 | TRBV28 | . | few | TGTGCCAGCAGTTCCGGGGAGCTGTTTTTT | CASSSGELFF
TRBJ1-2 | TRBV29-1 | . | . | TGCAGCGTTGTAGGGGCTTGGGGCTACACCTTC | CSVVGAWGYTF
TRBJ2-2 | TRBV20-1 | TRBD1 | . | TGCAGTGCTAGACCGGGACAGTTAAACACCGGGGAGCTGTTTTTT | CSARPGQLNTGELFF
TRBJ1-1 | TRBV9 | . | . | TGTGCCAGCAGCGGCAGTAGCGCGGTCACTGAAGCTTTCTTT | CASSGSSAVTEAFF
TRBJ2-3 | TRBV5-6 | . | . | TGTGCCAGCAGCTTGTCGCTGGGGGTCACAGATACGCAGTATTTT | CASSLSLGVTDTQYF
TRBJ2-1 | TRBV24-1 | TRBD2 | . | TGTGCCACCAGTGATTTTGGGCTAGCGGTCAATGAGCAGTTCTTC | CATSDFGLAVNEQFF